This T cell receptor beta chain was documented in a study of cytomegalovirus exposure and HLA in healthy donors. At the level of the study: In terms of ancestry, the Caucasian-associated cluster contained about 81% of the roughly 360 genotyped donors. Study observations and caveats: The study carried out a later analysis of TCR beta sequences. It associated under 20,000 of them with specific HLA alleles at a false discovery rate of 0.05. As a later analysis revealed, most CMV-associated TCR beta chains appeared HLA-restricted.

PCR involved 60 Vbeta and 13 Jbeta primers. Clones were read by immunoSEQ multiplex PCR, and TCRdb kept only the in-frame ones, dropping some. This table has hundreds of thousands of clones, 83% appearing once. CDR3 length: 14 amino acids. Germline V gene data show CDR1 as MNHEY and CDR2 as SVGAGI. Trimming shortened V by 6 bases and J by 5 bases, and 14 bases separated the two germline ends. Comment on this clone: Its antigen is unknown.

Material: PBMCs. This chain connects TRBV6-5 to TRBJ1-5; maybe TRBD1 (5 bases). The clonotype was recovered from a girl aged 5-17 years in good health and CMV-seronegative. CDR3: CASSPQGTYQPQHF. CDR3 nucleotides: TGTGCCAGCAGCCCTCAGGGCACTTATCAGCCCCAGCATTTT.